Listed here is a single T cell receptor beta chain. Many counts were recorded for this clonotype. Its antigen is not yet known. One base away there is no much larger clone; base qualities are not given. This entry is derived from a study of T-cell reconstitution after alpha-beta-depleted transplantation in children (dated by TCRdb to about 2016). Regarding the research as a whole: T-cell immune reconstitution after TCRalphabeta/CD19-depleted allogeneic hematopoietic cell transplantation in children was quantitatively tracked in the study by means of TCR repertoire profiling.

The method behind the library was PCR. The listed sequencing device is Illumina HiSeq 2500. To normalize quantification of the TCRbeta repertoire, the TCR libraries were built with molecular barcoding that relied on unique molecular identifiers. The public reads were reprocessed in TCRdb via fastp at Q25 and MiXCR, keeping in-frame beta chains. Each CDR3 protein gets just one entry, which takes the most common genes and DNA from the rows behind it. The sample has fewer than 450,000 distinct CDR3 sequences on record, 15% to 20% of them singletons. Of the sample, about 41% falls within the top ten clones. The germline V gene encodes CDR1 LNHDA and CDR2 SQIVND (reference sequence). Deletion took 3 bases off V and 0 bases off J, with a span of 12 bases between the germline ends. From its cysteine to its phenylalanine, the CDR3 spans 16 amino acids. Only the CDR3 DNA is retained, 48 bases long and in frame from the first base.

This specimen's treatment or condition label, interpreted: allogeneic hematopoietic cell transplantation with graft depleted of TCRalphabeta T cells and CD19 B cells. TCRalphabeta/CD19-depleted allogeneic hematopoietic cell grafts were given to the transplant recipients, all of whom were children. On the study overall, not on this receptor specifically: The high TCRbeta diversity at day 60 in some patients was ascribed to recipient T cells and intrathymic progenitors that had survived conditioning. Over the following months the frequencies of hyperexpanded clones went down, and after one year T-cell counts and TCRbeta diversity were mostly credited to newly produced T cells. The apparently early recovery of alphabetaT-cell counts about two months after transplant reportedly depended on only several hundred rapidly expanded clones that came from non-depleted graft cells.

The V and J genes are TRBV19 and TRBJ2-1; 5 matching bases give a weak D call of TRBD2. The receptor was derived from a male patient between 2 and 10 years old who had a stem cell transplant for acute lymphoblastic leukemia, so the T cells may come from the graft donor. The sample consisted of PBMCs, mostly from graft donor cells, taken 360 days after TCRalphabeta/CD19-depleted stem cell transplant. The nucleotide sequence reads TGTGCCAGTAGTATGCTCGCTGGGAGCTCCTACAATGAGCAGTTCTTC. Its coded protein is CASSMLAGSSYNEQFF.